This T cell receptor beta chain was observed in a study of beta chain features in type 1 diabetes. Study-level results: Shorter TCRB CDR3s, moderately but significantly so, marked every one of the four CD4+ subsets in Type 1 diabetes patients. VDJ junctions from patients with type 1 diabetes contained fewer insertions and more deletions.

This clone showed up just a few times. As yet, its antigen is unknown. Reverse transcription of all isolated RNA meant that expressed TCRB transcripts were sequenced. Mean read depth for naive, central memory and regulatory T cell samples was about 3.6 million reads. TCRdb's table, derived via immunoSEQ multiplex PCR, lists solely in-frame clones and lacks some. The sample lists around 650,000 clones; over 10% were seen once. Germline values: CDR1 SGDLS, CDR2 YYNGEE. The CDR3 is 15 residues long. V shed 0 bases and J shed 7 bases, with 16 bases lying between them. The source material was naive CD4+ T cells from blood. The clonotype was recovered from a young man with type 1 diabetes. V is TRBV9 and J is TRBJ2-5, with D perhaps TRBD1 or TRBD2 (5 bases each). CDR3 sequence (DNA): TGTGCCAGCAGCGTAGACGGGACGAGGTGGGGGACCCAGTACTTC. Protein: CASSVDGTRWGTQYF.